This T cell receptor beta chain was documented in a study of blood T cell repertoires in COVID-19. About the research overall: Italy, Spain and the United States were the sources of the convalescent and acute COVID-19 samples. T cells, B-cell-depleted T cells, or PBMCs supplied cDNA or gDNA.

The CDR3 is made up of 14 amino acids. V was shortened by 3 bases and J by 2 bases, with 11 bases between the two germline ends. Germline assignment: CDR1 DFQATT and CDR2 SNEGSKA (reference sequence). Methods used by the authors: From reference gene primer amplification, estimates of nucleated cell counts were derived. Using immunoSEQ multiplex PCR, the repertoire was profiled, and TCRdb retains in-frame clones only, with some absent. V, J and clone size are taken as reported in that table, and D and trimming were inferred from the DNA itself. Among approximately 94,000 clones listed, about 90% were seen once.

The chain recombines TRBV20-1 with TRBJ1-5; D not certain. This sequence was found in a human donor in a cohort sampled during active COVID-19. The sequencing input was peripheral blood. The CDR3 region is CSASIGVGNQPQHF. In nucleotides, the CDR3 is TGCAGTGCTAGTATCGGGGTAGGCAATCAGCCCCAGCATTTT.